This TCR beta chain was sequenced for a study of blood T cell repertoires in COVID-19. The overall study: Italy, Spain and the United States were the sources of the convalescent and acute COVID-19 samples.

As handled by the study authors: The authors estimated nucleated cell counts from reference gene primer amplification. The assay was immunoSEQ multiplex PCR, and TCRdb's table has in-frame clones only and misses some. The DNA was the basis for D and trimming; V, J and clone size are from that table. The sample records 300,000 to 400,000 clones, 86% being singletons. The germline CDR1 and CDR2 sequences are LNHDA and SQIVND (reference sequence). V was clipped by 2 bases and J by 7 bases; unmatched bases: 10. This CDR3 contains 16 residues. Individuals aged about 18 to 90 years were recruited from fewer than 25 US areas.

The TCR was taken from a woman aged 40 to 55 with acute COVID-19. V gene TRBV19 combines with J gene TRBJ1-5; TRBD1 agrees at 8 bases. The sequenced sample was PBMCs or T cells enriched from blood (not recorded which). As DNA, the CDR3 is TGTGCCAGTAGTATATTGGGAGGACAGGGCGGGCAGCCCCAGCATTTT. It yields the protein CASSILGGQGGQPQHF.